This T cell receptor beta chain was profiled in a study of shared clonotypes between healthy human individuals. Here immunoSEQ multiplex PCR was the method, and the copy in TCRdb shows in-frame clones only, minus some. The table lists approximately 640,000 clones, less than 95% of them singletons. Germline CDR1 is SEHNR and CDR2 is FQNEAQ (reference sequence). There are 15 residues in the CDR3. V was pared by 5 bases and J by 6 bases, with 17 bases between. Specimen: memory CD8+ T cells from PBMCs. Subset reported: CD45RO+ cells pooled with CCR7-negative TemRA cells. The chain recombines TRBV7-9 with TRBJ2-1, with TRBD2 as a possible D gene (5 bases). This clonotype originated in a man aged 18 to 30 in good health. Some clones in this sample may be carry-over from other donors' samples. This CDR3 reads CASSTTSLGRNEQFF. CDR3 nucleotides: TGTGCCAGCAGCACTACTAGTTTGGGTCGCAATGAGCAGTTCTTC.